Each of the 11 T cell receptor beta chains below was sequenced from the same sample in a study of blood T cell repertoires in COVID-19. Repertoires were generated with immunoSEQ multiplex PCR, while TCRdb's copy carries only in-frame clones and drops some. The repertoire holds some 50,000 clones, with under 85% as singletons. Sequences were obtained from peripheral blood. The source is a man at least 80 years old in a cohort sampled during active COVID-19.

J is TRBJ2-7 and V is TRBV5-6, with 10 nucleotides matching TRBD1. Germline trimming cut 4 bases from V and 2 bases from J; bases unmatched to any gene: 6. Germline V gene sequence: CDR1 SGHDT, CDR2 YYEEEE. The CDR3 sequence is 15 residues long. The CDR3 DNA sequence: TGTGCCAGCAGCACACGGGACAGGGGCCCCTACGAGCAGTACTTC. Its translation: CASSTRDRGPYEQYF.

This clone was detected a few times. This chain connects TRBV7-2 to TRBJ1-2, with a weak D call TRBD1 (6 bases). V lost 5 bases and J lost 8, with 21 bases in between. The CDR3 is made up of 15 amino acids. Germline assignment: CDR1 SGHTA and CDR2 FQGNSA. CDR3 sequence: CASSPNREHGRGYTF. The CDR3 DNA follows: TGTGCCAGCAGCCCTAACAGGGAACACGGTCGGGGCTACACCTTC. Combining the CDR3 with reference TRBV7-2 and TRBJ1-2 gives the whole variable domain GAGVSQSPSNKVTEKGKDVELRCDPISGHTALYWYRQSLGQGLEFLIYFQGNSAPDKSGLPSDRFSAERTGGSVSTLTIQRTQQEDSAVYLCASSPNREHGRGYTFGSGTRLTVV.

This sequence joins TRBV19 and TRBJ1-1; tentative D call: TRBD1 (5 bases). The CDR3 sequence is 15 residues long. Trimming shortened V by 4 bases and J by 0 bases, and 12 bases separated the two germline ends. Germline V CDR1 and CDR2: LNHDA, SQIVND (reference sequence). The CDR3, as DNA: TGTGCCAGTAGTACGCAGGGCCGCATGAACACTGAAGCTTTCTTT. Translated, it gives CASSTQGRMNTEAFF.

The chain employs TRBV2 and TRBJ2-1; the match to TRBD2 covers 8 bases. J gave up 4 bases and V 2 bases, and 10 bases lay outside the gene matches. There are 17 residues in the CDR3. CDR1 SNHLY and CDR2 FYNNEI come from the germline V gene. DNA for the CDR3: TGTGCCAGCAGTGAAAGTAGCGGGGTTCCCCCGTACAATGAGCAGTTCTTC. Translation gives CASSESSGVPPYNEQFF.

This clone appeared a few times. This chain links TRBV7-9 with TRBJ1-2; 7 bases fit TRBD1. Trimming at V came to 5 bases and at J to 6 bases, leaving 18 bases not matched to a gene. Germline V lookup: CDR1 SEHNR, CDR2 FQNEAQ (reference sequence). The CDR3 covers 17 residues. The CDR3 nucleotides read TGTGCCAGCAGCCAAACGGCCGACAGGGCCCGTGGGGATGGCTACACCTTC. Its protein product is CASSQTADRARGDGYTF.

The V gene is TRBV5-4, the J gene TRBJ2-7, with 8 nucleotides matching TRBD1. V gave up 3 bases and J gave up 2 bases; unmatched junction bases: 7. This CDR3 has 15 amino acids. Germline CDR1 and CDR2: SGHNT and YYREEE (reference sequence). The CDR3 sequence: CASSWMGTGTYEQYF. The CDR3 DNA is TGTGCCAGCAGCTGGATGGGGACAGGTACCTACGAGCAGTACTTC.

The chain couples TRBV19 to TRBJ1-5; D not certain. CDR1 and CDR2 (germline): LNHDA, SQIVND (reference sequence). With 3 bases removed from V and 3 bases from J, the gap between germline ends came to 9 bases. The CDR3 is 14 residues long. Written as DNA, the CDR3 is TGTGCCAGTAGTATCGGCAGGTTCAATCAGCCCCAGCATTTT. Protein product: CASSIGRFNQPQHF.

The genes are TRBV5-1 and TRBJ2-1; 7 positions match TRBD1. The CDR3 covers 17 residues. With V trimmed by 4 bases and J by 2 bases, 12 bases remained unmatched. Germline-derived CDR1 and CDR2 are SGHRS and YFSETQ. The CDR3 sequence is CASSTRPGQQPYNEQFF. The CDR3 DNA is TGCGCCAGCAGCACAAGACCGGGACAGCAGCCCTACAATGAGCAGTTCTTC.

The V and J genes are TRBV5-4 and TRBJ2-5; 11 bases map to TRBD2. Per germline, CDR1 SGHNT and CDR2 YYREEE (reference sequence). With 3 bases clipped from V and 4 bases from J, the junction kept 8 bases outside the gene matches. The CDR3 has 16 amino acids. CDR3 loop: CASSSKTSGDGETQYF. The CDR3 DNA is TGTGCCAGCAGCTCCAAGACTAGCGGGGACGGAGAGACCCAGTACTTC.

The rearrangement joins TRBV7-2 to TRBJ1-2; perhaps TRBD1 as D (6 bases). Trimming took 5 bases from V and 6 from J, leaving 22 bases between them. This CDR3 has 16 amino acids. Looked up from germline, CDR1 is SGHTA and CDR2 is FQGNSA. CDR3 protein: CASSPSGGRLGDGYTF. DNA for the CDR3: TGTGCCAGCAGCCCCAGCGGGGGGCGGTTAGGGGATGGCTACACCTTC.

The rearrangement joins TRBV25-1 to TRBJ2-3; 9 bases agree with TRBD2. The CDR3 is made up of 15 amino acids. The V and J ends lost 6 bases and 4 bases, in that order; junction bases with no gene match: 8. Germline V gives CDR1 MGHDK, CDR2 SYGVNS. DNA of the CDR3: TGTGCCAGCAGCCCGCGGGAGGGCCGGTCAGATACGCAGTATTTT. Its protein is CASSPREGRSDTQYF.